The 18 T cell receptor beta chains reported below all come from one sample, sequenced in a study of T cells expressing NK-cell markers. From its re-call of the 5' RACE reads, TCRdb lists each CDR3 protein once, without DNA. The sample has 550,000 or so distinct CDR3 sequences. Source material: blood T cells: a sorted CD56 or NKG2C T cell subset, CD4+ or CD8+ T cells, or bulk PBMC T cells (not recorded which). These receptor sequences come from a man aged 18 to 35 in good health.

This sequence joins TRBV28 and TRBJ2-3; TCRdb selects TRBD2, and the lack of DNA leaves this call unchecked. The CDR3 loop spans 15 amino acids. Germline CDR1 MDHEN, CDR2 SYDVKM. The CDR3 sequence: CASSLRLAGADTQYF.

The CDR3 here is CASSRGGSSGANVLTF. This chain connects TRBV7-9 to TRBJ2-6; TCRdb selects TRBD2, and the lack of DNA leaves this call unchecked. The length of the CDR3 is 16 residues. CDR1 and CDR2 from the germline V gene are SEHNR and FQNEAQ (reference sequence).

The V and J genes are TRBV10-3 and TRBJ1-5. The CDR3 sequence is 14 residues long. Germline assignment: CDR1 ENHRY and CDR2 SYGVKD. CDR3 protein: CAIQGAAANQPQHF.

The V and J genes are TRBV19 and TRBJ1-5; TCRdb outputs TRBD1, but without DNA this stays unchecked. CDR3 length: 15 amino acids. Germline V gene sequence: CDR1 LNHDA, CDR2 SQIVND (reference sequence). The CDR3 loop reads CASTTDRPRNQPQHF.

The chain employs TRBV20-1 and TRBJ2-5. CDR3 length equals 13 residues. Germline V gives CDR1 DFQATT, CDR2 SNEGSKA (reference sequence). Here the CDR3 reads CSAPLLGQETQYF.

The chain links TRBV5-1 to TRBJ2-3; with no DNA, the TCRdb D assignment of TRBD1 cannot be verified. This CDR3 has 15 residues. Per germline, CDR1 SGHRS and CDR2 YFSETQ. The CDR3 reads CASSYRNRESDTQYF.

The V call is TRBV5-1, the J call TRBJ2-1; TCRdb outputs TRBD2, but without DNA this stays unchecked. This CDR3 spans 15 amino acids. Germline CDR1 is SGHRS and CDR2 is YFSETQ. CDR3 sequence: CASSWREASGTEQFF.

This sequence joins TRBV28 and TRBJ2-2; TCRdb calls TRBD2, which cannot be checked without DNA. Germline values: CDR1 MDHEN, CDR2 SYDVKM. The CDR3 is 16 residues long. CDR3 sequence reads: CASIPPAGRGTGELFF.

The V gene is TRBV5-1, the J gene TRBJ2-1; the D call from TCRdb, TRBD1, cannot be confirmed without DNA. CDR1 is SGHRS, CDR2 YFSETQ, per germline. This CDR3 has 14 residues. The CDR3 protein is CASSLSGGYNEQFF. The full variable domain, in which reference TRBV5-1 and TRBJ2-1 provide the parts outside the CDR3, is KAGVTQTPRYLIKTRGQQVTLSCSPISGHRSVSWYQQTPGQGLQFLFEYFSETQRNKGNFPGRFSGRQFSNSRSEMNVSTLELGDSALYLCASSLSGGYNEQFFGPGTRLTVL.

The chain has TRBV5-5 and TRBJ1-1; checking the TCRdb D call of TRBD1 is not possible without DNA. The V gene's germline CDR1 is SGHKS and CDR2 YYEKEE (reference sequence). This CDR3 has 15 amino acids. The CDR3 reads CASSVGPGGNTEAFF.

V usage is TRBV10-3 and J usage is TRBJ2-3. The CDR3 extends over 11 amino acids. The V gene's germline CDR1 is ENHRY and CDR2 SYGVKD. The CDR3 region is CAINPTYTQYF.

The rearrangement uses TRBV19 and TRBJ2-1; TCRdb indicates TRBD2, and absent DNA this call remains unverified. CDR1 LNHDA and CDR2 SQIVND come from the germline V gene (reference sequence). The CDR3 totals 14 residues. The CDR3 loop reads CASSVREGYNEQFF.

The CDR3 is CASRGRSTDTQYF. This chain joins TRBV10-1 and TRBJ2-3; TCRdb picks TRBD1, but there is no DNA to check that call. Germline lookup yields CDR1 WNHNN and CDR2 SYGVQD (reference sequence). There are 13 residues in the CDR3.

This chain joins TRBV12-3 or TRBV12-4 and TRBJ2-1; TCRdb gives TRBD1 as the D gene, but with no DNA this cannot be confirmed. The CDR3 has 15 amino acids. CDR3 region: CASRRTDGAYNEQFF.

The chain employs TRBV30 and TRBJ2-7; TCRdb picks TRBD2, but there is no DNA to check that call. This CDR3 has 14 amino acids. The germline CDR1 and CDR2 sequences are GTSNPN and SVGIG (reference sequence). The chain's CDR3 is CAWSSGLGTYEQYF.

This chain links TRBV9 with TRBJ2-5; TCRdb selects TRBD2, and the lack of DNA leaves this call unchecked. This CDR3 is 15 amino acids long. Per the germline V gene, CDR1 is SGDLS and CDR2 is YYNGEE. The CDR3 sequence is CASSGLARPSETQYF.

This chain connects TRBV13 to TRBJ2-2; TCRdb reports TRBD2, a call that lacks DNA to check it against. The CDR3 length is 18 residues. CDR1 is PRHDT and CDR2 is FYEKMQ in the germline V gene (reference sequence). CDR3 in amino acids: CASSLGGTSGRNTGELFF.

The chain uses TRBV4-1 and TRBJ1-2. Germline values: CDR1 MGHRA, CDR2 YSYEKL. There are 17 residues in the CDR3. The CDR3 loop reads CASSQVGRQKINYGYTF.